A selection of T cell receptor beta chains follows, all from one sample in a study of OX40 agonist ivuxolimab in advanced cancers. Assay: immunoSEQ multiplex PCR; the TCRdb copy retains only in-frame clones and omits some. Of some 20,000 clones listed, less than 90% are singletons. Sequenced here: CD4+ or CD8+ T cells sorted from blood, sampled in a trial of the OX40 agonist ivuxolimab. The receptors stem from an adult with an advanced solid tumor such as melanoma, head and neck, liver or kidney cancer. The CDR3 runs from the conserved cysteine through the conserved F or W.

v_call: TRBV29-1; cdr3_aa: CSVEGLAGGDYEQYF
v_call: TRBV19; cdr3_aa: CASSKGQYYEQYF
v_call: TRBV14; cdr3_aa: CASSQEHRGTEAFF
v_call: TRBV7-9; cdr3_aa: CASSLVGDYGYTF
v_call: TRBV29-1; cdr3_aa: CSVYLGASVYEQCF
v_call: TRBV7-9; cdr3_aa: CASSSFGKTEAFF
v_call: TRBV15; cdr3_aa: CATSRDRAGNQPQHF
v_call: TRBV28; cdr3_aa: CASSSTRQGAVNYGYTF
v_call: TRBV5-6; cdr3_aa: CASTPPTGTEQFF
v_call: TRBV11-2; cdr3_aa: CASSPAGTSGFSTDTQYF
v_call: TRBV13; cdr3_aa: CASSLGMQEYYEQYF
v_call: TRBV4-3; cdr3_aa: CASSPTSMRNTEAFF
v_call: TRBV7-6; cdr3_aa: CASSLEGDTYNEQFF
v_call: TRBV9; cdr3_aa: CASSAGDSPYGYTF
v_call: TRBV27; cdr3_aa: CASSNNYYEQYF
v_call: TRBV15; cdr3_aa: CATSRGRDYSYNEQFF
v_call: TRBV29-1; cdr3_aa: CSAMVAGSYEQYF
v_call: TRBV19; cdr3_aa: CASSKFGAVQGGTQYF
v_call: TRBV27; cdr3_aa: CASGLLAGDSQGVHTQYF
v_call: TRBV7-6; cdr3_aa: CASSPPDGLSSYEQYF
v_call: TRBV7-9; cdr3_aa: CASTGTGIYGYTF
v_call: TRBV4-1; cdr3_aa: CASSPTSMRNTEAFF
v_call: TRBV4-1; cdr3_aa: CASSQERGAERPQHF
v_call: TRBV29-1; cdr3_aa: CSVHGLAGGSTKNTKSSYNEQFF
v_call: TRBV5-1; cdr3_aa: CASSPTPRKVSYNEQFF
v_call: TRBV7-3; cdr3_aa: CASSSGGGGRQGYTF
v_call: TRBV7-6; cdr3_aa: CASSASGSSYNEQFF